These T cell receptor beta chains were read from a single sample in a study of blood T cell repertoires in COVID-19. Sequencing was performed with immunoSEQ multiplex PCR; in TCRdb, only in-frame clones are kept and a portion is missing. The profile shows some 50,000 clones, about nine tenths of them singletons. Input material: peripheral blood. The source is a human donor in a cohort sampled during active COVID-19. The CDR3 runs from the conserved cysteine through the conserved F or W. The D gene is left open where the match is weak. Rows give clone size only sometimes, using once, few, many, or a class for an expanded clone.

j_call clone_size d_call v_call cdr3_aa cdr3_nt
TRBJ2-1 . TRBD2 TRBV5-1 CASSIDPGLAGGKQFF TGCGCCAGCAGCATTGACCCGGGACTAGCGGGAGGGAAGCAGTTCTTC
TRBJ2-7 . TRBD1 TRBV6-6 CASRRNPGQQYEQYF TGTGCCAGCAGACGCAATCCGGGACAGCAGTACGAGCAGTACTTC
TRBJ1-1 . . TRBV7-9 CASSLSLGDTEAFF TGTGCCAGCAGCTTGTCCCTAGGTGACACTGAAGCTTTCTTT
TRBJ2-2 . . TRBV27 CASTQTRGELFF TGTGCCAGCACCCAGACACGGGGGGAGCTGTTTTTT
TRBJ1-1 once . TRBV6-1 CASSDLGGHAFF TGTGCCAGCAGTGATCTGGGGGGGCATGCTTTCTTT
TRBJ2-7 few TRBD1 TRBV6-2/TRBV6-3 CASSYSRTGGYEQYF TGTGCCAGCAGTTACTCACGGACAGGCGGCTACGAGCAGTACTTC
TRBJ1-1 . . TRBV30 CAWSWAVNTEAFF TGTGCCTGGAGTTGGGCAGTGAACACTGAAGCTTTCTTT
TRBJ2-2 . . TRBV7-3 CASSLYKGDTGELFF TGTGCCAGCAGCTTATACAAGGGGGACACCGGGGAGCTGTTTTTT
TRBJ1-6 once . TRBV4-2 CASSTRDKNSPLHF TGTGCCAGCAGTACCCGGGACAAAAATTCACCCCTCCACTTT
TRBJ2-7 . . TRBV4-2 CASSQDRDTFYEQYF TGTGCCAGCAGCCAAGACCGGGACACATTCTACGAGCAGTACTTC
TRBJ1-2 . . TRBV14 CASSQDFFTGTYGYTF TGTGCCAGCAGCCAAGATTTTTTCACAGGGACCTATGGCTACACCTTC
TRBJ2-7 . . TRBV28 CASRTQAPPYEQYF TGTGCCAGCAGAACGCAGGCCCCACCCTACGAGCAGTACTTC